Below, 17 T cell receptor beta chains from the same sample are listed, as sequenced in a study of PD-L1 blockade in urothelial cancer. TCRdb's copy holds only in-frame clones and misses some; the assay was immunoSEQ multiplex PCR. The top ten hold around 3.9% of the sample, which has some 45,000 clones, around 88% seen once. The starting material was PBMCs, obtained around atezolizumab (anti-PD-L1) treatment. These receptors all stem from an elderly man with urothelial cancer.

The chain employs TRBV4-3 and TRBJ2-1; D is perhaps TRBD1 (5 bases). Germline loops: CDR1 LGHNA, CDR2 YSLEER. The CDR3 runs 17 residues. The germline V and J ends were trimmed by 2 bases and 0 bases, with 14 bases remaining between them. This CDR3 is CASSQRGGLSSYNEQFF. Written as DNA, the CDR3 is TGCGCCAGCAGCCAAAGGGGTGGGTTAAGCTCCTACAATGAGCAGTTCTTC.

The gene calls are TRBV19 and TRBJ2-3; no clear D. Germline V gene data show CDR1 as LNHDA and CDR2 as SQIVND (reference sequence). CDR3 length equals 14 residues. The V end lost 0 bases, the J end lost 0 bases, and 4 bases lay between the germline ends. DNA for the CDR3: TGTGCCAGTAGTATAGAGCGGAGCACAGATACGCAGTATTTT. Translation gives CASSIERSTDTQYF.

The chain is built from TRBV7-8 and TRBJ2-1; D perhaps matches TRBD2 (6 bases). The V gene's germline CDR1 is SGHVS and CDR2 FQNEAQ. The germline V and J ends were trimmed by 3 bases and 2 bases, with 11 bases remaining between them. This CDR3 spans 15 amino acids. The CDR3 DNA reads as TGTGCCAGCAGCTTCTCTAGCGACACCTACAATGAGCAGTTCTTC. Amino acid sequence: CASSFSSDTYNEQFF.

The chain employs TRBV11-2 and TRBJ2-2; D perhaps matches TRBD1 (6 bases). Germline CDR1 reads SGHAT; CDR2 reads FQNNGV. With 1 base removed from V and 4 bases from J, the gap between germline ends came to 16 bases. The CDR3 is made up of 17 amino acids. DNA for the CDR3: TGTGCCAGCAGCTTAGGCGCAACAGGGAGCGGCACCGGGGAGCTGTTTTTT. Translating it yields CASSLGATGSGTGELFF.

The rearrangement links TRBV5-1 to TRBJ2-3; TRBD2 matches at 12 bases. V gave up 4 bases and J gave up 4 bases; unmatched junction bases: 7. The CDR3 covers 16 residues. Per the germline V gene, CDR1 is SGHRS and CDR2 is YFSETQ. For the CDR3, the DNA is TGCGCCAGCAGCCCCCGACTAGCGGGAGTCGCAGATACGCAGTATTTT. Residues: CASSPRLAGVADTQYF.

The chain uses TRBV9 and TRBJ2-1, with 7 bases identical to TRBD1. The CDR3 length is 12 residues. Germline V lookup: CDR1 SGDLS, CDR2 YYNGEE. V lost 4 bases to trimming and J lost 7 bases; unmatched junction nucleotides: 2. The CDR3 protein is CASSRQGNEQFF. The CDR3 region has the DNA TGTGCCAGCAGCAGACAGGGTAATGAGCAGTTCTTC.

This chain links TRBV6-5 with TRBJ2-3; possibly TRBD2 for D (5 bases). Looked up from germline, CDR1 is MNHEY and CDR2 is SVGAGI. Trimming took 6 bases from V and 1 from J, leaving 14 bases between them. The CDR3 length is 15 residues. The chain's CDR3 is CASSPDWSRTDTQYF. In nucleotides, the CDR3 is TGTGCCAGCAGCCCGGACTGGTCTCGCACAGATACGCAGTATTTT.

This sequence joins TRBV2 and TRBJ1-2; possibly TRBD1 for D (6 bases). Germline loops: CDR1 SNHLY, CDR2 FYNNEI. Trimming shortened V by 8 bases and J by 4 bases, and 14 bases separated the two germline ends. CDR3 length: 13 amino acids. CDR3 loop: CASGKETGYGYTF. In DNA form, the CDR3 reads TGTGCCAGCGGTAAGGAGACAGGCTATGGCTACACCTTC. Complete variable domain (other parts from reference TRBV2 and TRBJ1-2): EPEVTQTPSHQVTQMGQEVILRCVPISNHLYFYWYRQILGQKVEFLVSFYNNEISEKSEIFDDQFSVERPDGSNFTLKIRSTKLEDSAMYFCASGKETGYGYTFGSGTRLTVV.

The chain couples TRBV28 to TRBJ2-5; 8 positions match TRBD1. Germline V gene data show CDR1 as MDHEN and CDR2 as SYDVKM. The CDR3 extends over 15 amino acids. J gave up 3 bases and V 3 bases, and 6 bases lay outside the gene matches. The DNA for the CDR3 is TGTGCCAGCAGTTTCAGGACAGGGCCAAAAGAGACCCAGTACTTC. Translating gives CASSFRTGPKETQYF.

The chain couples TRBV27 to TRBJ2-3; TRBD1 might be the D (6 bases). The CDR3 loop spans 13 amino acids. V was cut by 5 bases and J by 3 bases, with 9 bases left in between. Germline CDR1 and CDR2: MNHEY and SMNVEV (reference sequence). CDR3 sequence (DNA): TGTGCCAGCAGTCCACAGGGAACAGATACGCAGTATTTT. It codes for CASSPQGTDTQYF.

V is TRBV19 and J is TRBJ2-3, with TRBD2 identical over 8 bases. The V segment lost 6 bases and the J segment 2 bases; nucleotides outside the gene matches: 13. CDR3 length equals 17 residues. Germline V CDR1 and CDR2: LNHDA, SQIVND (reference sequence). As DNA, the CDR3 is TGTGCCAGTAGGGCCCCAACTAGCGGTTCTTACACAGATACGCAGTATTTT. This codes for CASRAPTSGSYTDTQYF.

The chain combines TRBV5-1 with TRBJ1-4; 8 nucleotides agree with TRBD1. V was pared by 4 bases and J by 1 base, with 6 bases of the junction left unmatched. Per the germline V gene, CDR1 is SGHRS and CDR2 is YFSETQ. CDR3 length: 16 residues. The chain's CDR3 is CASSPGDRGTNEKLFF. Written as DNA, the CDR3 is TGCGCCAGCAGCCCGGGCGACAGGGGAACTAATGAAAAACTGTTTTTT.

This chain links TRBV2 with TRBJ2-7; D is perhaps TRBD1 (6 bases). The ends were cut back, 6 bases at V and 6 bases at J, with 15 bases in the middle. Germline values: CDR1 SNHLY, CDR2 FYNNEI. The CDR3 has 13 residues. Written as DNA, the CDR3 is TGTGCCAGCAGCCTCGGACAGTTCCTCGAGCAGTACTTC. This translates into CASSLGQFLEQYF.

The gene calls are TRBV30 and TRBJ2-5; 8 bases fit TRBD1. The germline gives CDR1 GTSNPN, CDR2 SVGIG (reference sequence). CDR3 size: 15 residues. The junction had 10 bases not matched to a gene; V was cut back by 2 bases and J by 5 bases. In nucleotides, the CDR3 is TGTGCCTGGAGTTCCAACAGGGGGTCTACGGAGACCCAGTACTTC. Translated, it gives CAWSSNRGSTETQYF.

The chain links TRBV7-2 to TRBJ1-5; D is unresolved. V was cut by 4 bases and J by 5 bases, with 15 bases left in between. The germline CDR1 and CDR2 sequences are SGHTA and FQGNSA. CDR3 length: 15 amino acids. CDR3 residues: CASSSIGLRYQPQHF. The CDR3 region has the DNA TGTGCCAGCAGCTCCATTGGACTTAGATATCAGCCCCAGCATTTT. The full variable domain, with the rest looked up from reference TRBV7-2 and TRBJ1-5, is GAGVSQSPSNKVTEKGKDVELRCDPISGHTALYWYRQSLGQGLEFLIYFQGNSAPDKSGLPSDRFSAERTGGSVSTLTIQRTQQEDSAVYLCASSSIGLRYQPQHFGDGTRLSIL.

The rearrangement links TRBV6-5 to TRBJ1-2; 8 bases map to TRBD1. Per the germline V gene, CDR1 is MNHEY and CDR2 is SVGAGI. With 6 bases clipped from V and 4 bases from J, the junction kept 7 bases outside the gene matches. The CDR3 covers 14 residues. The CDR3 DNA is TGTGCCAGCAGCCCCGACAGGGGCCCCTATGGCTACACCTTC. The encoded protein is CASSPDRGPYGYTF.

The chain combines TRBV7-9 with TRBJ2-2; TRBD2 matches at 9 bases. Germline lookup yields CDR1 SEHNR and CDR2 FQNEAQ (reference sequence). V shed 1 base and J 4 bases; nucleotides not matched to a gene: 4. This CDR3 is 16 amino acids long. In nucleotides, the CDR3 is TGTGCCAGCAGCTTAGAACTGACTAGCGGCACCGGGGAGCTGTTTTTT. Translated: CASSLELTSGTGELFF.